These 15 T cell receptor beta chains were sequenced from one sample in a study of metastatic and nonmetastatic thyroid tumors. TCRdb reassembled clones from the PCR reads with MiXCR. The sample has 20,000 to 30,000 clones, 13% seen once. Patients underwent thyroid surgery, and none had received any treatment before it. Sequenced material: blood. The receptors shown here come from a female donor with papillary thyroid cancer or a benign thyroid nodule (not recorded which). Some clones in this sample may be carry-over from other donors' samples.

This clone was counted many times. J is TRBJ2-1 and V is TRBV27; 7 bases line up with TRBD1. V was pared by 5 bases and J by 2 bases, with 12 bases of the junction left unmatched. The CDR3 has 17 residues. Germline CDR1 MNHEY, CDR2 SMNVEV (reference sequence). In DNA, the CDR3 is TGTGCCAGCAGTACCGACAGGGTCGTTAGCGCCTACAATGAGCAGTTCTTC. It specifies CASSTDRVVSAYNEQFF.

V usage is TRBV6-1 and J usage is TRBJ2-7; a weak D match, TRBD1 (5 bases). In germline, CDR1 is MNHNS, CDR2 SASEGT. The CDR3 is 12 residues long. Deletions cut 4 bases from V and 4 bases from J, with 8 bases between. This chain's CDR3 is CASSVGAYEQYF. The DNA of the CDR3 is TGTGCCAGCAGTGTAGGGGCGTACGAGCAGTACTTC.

In DNA, the CDR3 is TGTGCCTGGAGTCCCATGCAGGGAGCGGTCCATGGCTACACCTTC. The encoded protein is CAWSPMQGAVHGYTF. V and J are TRBV30 and TRBJ1-2, with TRBD1 as a possible D gene (5 bases). Deletions cut 2 bases from V and 6 bases from J, with 19 bases between. The CDR3 consists of 15 residues. The germline CDR1 and CDR2 sequences are GTSNPN and SVGIG (reference sequence).

This clone was seen at least ten times. This chain connects TRBV10-3 to TRBJ2-6; D unresolved. The V end was cut by 4 bases, the J end by 4 bases, with 11 bases between. Germline lookup yields CDR1 ENHRY and CDR2 SYGVKD. This CDR3 has 15 amino acids. CDR3 amino acids: CAISGVKSGANVLTF. CDR3 DNA: TGTGCCATCAGTGGAGTCAAGTCGGGGGCCAACGTCCTGACTTTC.

This clone was seen many times. This chain uses TRBV13 with TRBJ2-1, with a possible D match to TRBD2 (5 bases). The CDR3 extends over 15 amino acids. The germline V gene has CDR1 PRHDT and CDR2 FYEKMQ (reference sequence). The V end was cut by 0 bases, the J end by 9 bases, with 15 bases between. CDR3 protein: CASSLGTPLDFEQFF. The CDR3, as DNA: TGTGCCAGCAGCTTAGGGACGCCCCTGGACTTTGAGCAGTTCTTC.

This clone was seen repeatedly, ten times or more. The chain has TRBV18 and TRBJ1-2, with D maybe TRBD1 (5 bases). This CDR3 comprises 13 residues. CDR1 is KGHSH, CDR2 LQKENI, per germline. With 4 bases removed from V and 4 bases from J, the gap between germline ends came to 10 bases. This CDR3 reads CASSQQELYGYTF. In DNA form, the CDR3 reads TGTGCCAGCTCACAACAGGAACTCTATGGCTACACCTTC.

The chain couples TRBV15 to TRBJ2-3, with 7 bases identical to TRBD2. J gave up 4 bases and V 0 bases, and 7 bases lay outside the gene matches. CDR3 length: 16 residues. The V gene's germline CDR1 is LNHNV and CDR2 YYDKDF (reference sequence). The chain's CDR3 is CATSRDRGEGSDTQYF. DNA for the CDR3: TGTGCCACCAGCAGAGATCGCGGGGAGGGGTCAGATACGCAGTATTTT.

By sample share, this clone is medium-sized. The J gene is TRBJ2-1, the V gene TRBV3-1; D not certain. This CDR3 is built from 12 residues. Germline CDR1 and CDR2: LGHDT and YNNKEL (reference sequence). V was cut by 4 bases and J by 7 bases, with 8 bases left in between. Here the CDR3 reads CASSRLLNEQFF. CDR3 nucleotide sequence: TGTGCCAGCAGCCGCTTGCTGAATGAGCAGTTCTTC.

This clone was observed at least ten times. CDR3 nucleotides: TGCGCCAGCAGCGGCCGACAGGGCTCTGGAAACACCATATATTTT. It codes for CASSGRQGSGNTIYF. This sequence joins TRBV5-1 and TRBJ1-3, with 7 bases identical to TRBD1. Germline loops: CDR1 SGHRS, CDR2 YFSETQ. This CDR3 spans 15 amino acids. V lost 4 bases to trimming and J lost 0 bases; unmatched junction nucleotides: 4.

This clone was seen ten or more times. V usage is TRBV5-1 and J usage is TRBJ2-1; 10 bases align to TRBD2. The trim removed 5 bases at V and 8 bases at J, leaving 4 bases unmatched. The germline V gene has CDR1 SGHRS and CDR2 YFSETQ. This CDR3 is built from 13 residues. The CDR3 protein is CASREGTSDEQFF. CDR3 nucleotides: TGCGCCAGCAGAGAAGGGACTAGCGATGAGCAGTTCTTC.

This clone was found many times. The J gene is TRBJ2-7, the V gene TRBV19; 9 bases fit TRBD1. V trimming: 6 bases; J trimming: 0 bases; junction bases outside the gene matches: 6. The CDR3 sequence is 15 residues long. Germline V gene sequence: CDR1 LNHDA, CDR2 SQIVND (reference sequence). CDR3 amino acids: CASRDRGLSSYEQYF. CDR3 sequence (DNA): TGTGCCAGTAGGGACAGGGGCCTCAGCTCCTACGAGCAGTACTTC.

Details on this clone: The junction departs from the called germline gene at one end, perhaps through a read error. This rearrangement joins TRBV6-1 to TRBJ2-5; 9 bases fit TRBD1. The CDR3 has 16 amino acids. Germline V gives CDR1 MNHNS, CDR2 SASEGT. The CDR3 spells CASNEVIGTGQETRYF. CDR3 nucleotide sequence: TGTGCCAGCAATGAAGTCATAGGGACAGGGCAAGAGACCCGGTACTTC.

V gene TRBV27 combines with J gene TRBJ1-1; D is undetermined. The germline V gene has CDR1 MNHEY and CDR2 SMNVEV (reference sequence). V gave up 3 bases and J gave up 4 bases, with 15 bases separating them. The CDR3 is 15 residues long. CDR3 nucleotides: TGTGCCAGCAGTTTTGGGAGCCCCGGGAGCACTGAAGCTTTCTTT. Its translation: CASSFGSPGSTEAFF.

To note about this clone: Its ends do not fully match the called genes, so a read error is possible. The V and J genes are TRBV11-2 and TRBJ1-3, with D perhaps TRBD1 (6 bases). Germline V CDR1 and CDR2: SGHAT, FQNNGV. The CDR3 has 14 residues. DNA of the CDR3: TGTGCCGGCAGCTCTACGGGGGGCGGAAACACCATATATTTT. Encoded protein: CAGSSTGGGNTIYF.

This clone has ten or more counts. The J gene is TRBJ1-1, the V gene TRBV19; D unresolved. CDR1 LNHDA and CDR2 SQIVND come from the germline V gene (reference sequence). The CDR3 consists of 14 residues. V dropped 3 bases and J dropped 5 bases, with 13 bases sitting between them. The CDR3 protein is CASSIGGKWTEAFF. The CDR3 DNA reads as TGTGCCAGTAGTATTGGAGGGAAGTGGACTGAAGCTTTCTTT.